This T cell receptor beta chain is drawn from a study of a mutant IDH1 vaccine in newly diagnosed glioma. Study-wide results and limits: Among patients, roughly 93% showed immune responses induced by the vaccine.

Time point given: week 47, end of study. In the vaccine, a single dose held 300 ug of the mutant IDH1 20-mer peptide, along with topical imiquimod. Patients came in for eight vaccinations, in weeks 1, 3, 5, 7, 11, 15, 19 and 23. This CDR3 spans 16 amino acids. V lost 4 bases and J 3 bases, leaving 17 bases between the germline ends. Looked up from germline, CDR1 is MNHEY and CDR2 is SVGAGI. This clone appeared a single time. Its specificity is unknown. Libraries were prepared by immunoSEQ multiplex PCR; TCRdb keeps only in-frame clonotypes and omits some of them. The sample holds about 83,000 clones, 80% to 90% seen once.

The receptor was derived from a man aged 35 to 55 with glioma. The specimen comprised PBMCs, sampled from a glioma patient whose treatment included an IDH1 peptide vaccine. The V and J genes are TRBV6-5 and TRBJ2-3; D call uncertain. The CDR3 is CASSLYRAPGTDTQYF. The DNA of the CDR3 is TGTGCCAGCAGTTTATACCGGGCCCCGGGTACAGATACGCAGTATTTT.